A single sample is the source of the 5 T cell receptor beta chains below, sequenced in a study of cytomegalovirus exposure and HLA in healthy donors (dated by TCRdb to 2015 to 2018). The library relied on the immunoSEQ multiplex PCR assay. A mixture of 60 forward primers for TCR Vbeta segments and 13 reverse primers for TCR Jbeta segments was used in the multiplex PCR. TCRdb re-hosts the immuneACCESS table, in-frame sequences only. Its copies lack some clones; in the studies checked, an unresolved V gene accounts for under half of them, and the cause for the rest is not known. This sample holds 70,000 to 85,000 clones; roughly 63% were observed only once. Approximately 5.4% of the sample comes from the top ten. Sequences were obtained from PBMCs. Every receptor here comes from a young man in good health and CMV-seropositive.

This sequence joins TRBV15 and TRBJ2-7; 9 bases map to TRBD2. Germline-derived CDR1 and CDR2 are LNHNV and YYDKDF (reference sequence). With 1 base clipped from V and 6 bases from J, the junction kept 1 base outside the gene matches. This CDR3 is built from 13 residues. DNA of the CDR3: TGTGCCACCAGCAGAGTAGCGGGGGTCGAGCAGTACTTC. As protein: CATSRVAGVEQYF. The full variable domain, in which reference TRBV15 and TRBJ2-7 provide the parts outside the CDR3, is DAMVIQNPRYQVTQFGKPVTLSCSQTLNHNVMYWYQQKSSQAPKLLFHYYDKDFNNEADTPDNFQSRRPNTSFCFLDIRSPGLGDTAMYLCATSRVAGVEQYFGPGTRLTVT.

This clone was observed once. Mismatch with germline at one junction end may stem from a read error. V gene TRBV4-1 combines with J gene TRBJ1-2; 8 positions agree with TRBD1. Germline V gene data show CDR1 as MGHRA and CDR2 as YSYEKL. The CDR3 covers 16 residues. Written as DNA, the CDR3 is TGCGCCGGCAGCCAAGGTGCAGGGGGCCCGAACTATGGCTACACCTTC. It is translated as CAGSQGAGGPNYGYTF.

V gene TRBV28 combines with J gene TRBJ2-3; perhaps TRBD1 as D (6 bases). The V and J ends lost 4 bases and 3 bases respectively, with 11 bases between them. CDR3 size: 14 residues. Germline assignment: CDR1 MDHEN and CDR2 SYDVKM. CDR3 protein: CASSSGQITDTQYF. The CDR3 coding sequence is TGTGCCAGCAGTTCCGGACAGATTACAGATACGCAGTATTTT. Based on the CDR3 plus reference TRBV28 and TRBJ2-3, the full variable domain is DVKVTQSSRYLVKRTGEKVFLECVQDMDHENMFWYRQDPGLGLRLIYFSYDVKMKEKGDIPEGYSVSREKKERFSLILESASTNQTSMYLCASSSGQITDTQYFGPGTRLTVL.

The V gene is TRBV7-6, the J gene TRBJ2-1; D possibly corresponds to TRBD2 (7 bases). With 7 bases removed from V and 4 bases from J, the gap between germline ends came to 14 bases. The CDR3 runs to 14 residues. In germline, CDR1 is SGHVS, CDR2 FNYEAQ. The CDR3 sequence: CASKDGGQYNEQFF. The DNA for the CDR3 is TGTGCCAGCAAAGACGGGGGGCAATACAATGAGCAGTTCTTC. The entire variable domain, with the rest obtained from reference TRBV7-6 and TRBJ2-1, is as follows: GAGVSQSPRYKVTKRGQDVALRCDPISGHVSLYWYRQALGQGPEFLTYFNYEAQQDKSGLPNDRFSAERPEGSISTLTIQRTEQRDSAMYRCASKDGGQYNEQFFGPGTRLTVL.

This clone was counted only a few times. CDR3 in DNA: TGTGCCAGCAGTACAGGGGTGGCTAACTATGGCTACACCTTC. It yields the protein CASSTGVANYGYTF. The chain has TRBV7-2 and TRBJ1-2; 7 nucleotides align to TRBD1. J was trimmed by 0 bases and V by 6 bases; bases with no gene match: 4. The CDR3 is 14 residues long. Germline V CDR1 and CDR2: SGHTA, FQGNSA.